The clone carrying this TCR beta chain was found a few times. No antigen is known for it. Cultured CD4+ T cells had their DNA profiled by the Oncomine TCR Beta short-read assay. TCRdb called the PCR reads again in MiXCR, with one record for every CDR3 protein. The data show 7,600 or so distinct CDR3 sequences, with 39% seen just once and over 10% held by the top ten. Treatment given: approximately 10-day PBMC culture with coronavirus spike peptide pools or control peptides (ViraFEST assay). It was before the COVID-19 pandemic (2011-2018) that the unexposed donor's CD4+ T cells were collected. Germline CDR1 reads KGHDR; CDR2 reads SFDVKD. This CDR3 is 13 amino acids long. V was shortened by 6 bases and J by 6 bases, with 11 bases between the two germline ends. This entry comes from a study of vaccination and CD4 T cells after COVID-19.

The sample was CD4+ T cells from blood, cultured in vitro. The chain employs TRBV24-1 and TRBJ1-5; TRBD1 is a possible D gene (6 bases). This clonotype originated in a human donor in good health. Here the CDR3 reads CATSTGFGQPQHF. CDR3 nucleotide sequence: TGTGCCACCAGTACAGGGTTCGGTCAGCCCCAGCATTTT.